These 22 T cell receptor beta chains originate from one sample sequenced in a study of naive and memory T cell subsets (dated by TCRdb to 2016 to 2017). The study described a robust, sensitive protocol for amplifying, sequencing and analyzing TCRs, using 3' ligation of a UMI-containing oligonucleotide to TCR cDNA. Library method: 5' RACE. The listed sequencing device is Illumina MiSeq. Four rounds of PCR, run with the SP2 primer together with nested alpha and beta constant region primers, were used to amplify the ligated cDNA. Using fastp trimming at Q25 and MiXCR clonotype assembly, TCRdb reanalyzed the public sequencing data and kept in-frame beta chains. Rows are combined by CDR3 protein, so each entry shows the most common genes and DNA. This sample has 48,000 or so distinct CDR3 sequences in its table, and approximately 4.8% of those were observed once. The ten largest clones take up 0.75% to 0.9% of the sample.

The receptors originated from a female donor in good health.

The gene calls are TRBV27 and TRBJ2-7, with 7 positions matching TRBD2. With V trimmed by 8 bases and J by 0 bases, 13 bases remained unmatched. Per the germline V gene, CDR1 is MNHEY and CDR2 is SMNVEV (reference sequence). The CDR3 is made up of 16 amino acids. The CDR3 region has the DNA TGTGCCAGCGGATACTTCCGGCGGGAGACCTCCTACGAGCAGTACTTC. Translated, it gives CASGYFRRETSYEQYF.

This clonotype was seen a few times. The J gene is TRBJ1-1, the V gene TRBV29-1, with D possibly being TRBD1 (6 bases). The V and J ends lost 5 bases and 1 base respectively, with 11 bases between them. Germline V gene sequence: CDR1 SQVTM, CDR2 ANQGSEA. This CDR3 comprises 13 residues. The CDR3 bases are TGCAGCGTTCAAGGCAGGGGGAACACTGAAGCTTTCTTT. Encoded protein: CSVQGRGNTEAFF.

This chain links TRBV11-2 with TRBJ2-5; D uncertain. Germline V gene lookup returns CDR1 SGHAT and CDR2 FQNNGV. V shed 3 bases and J shed 5 bases, with 7 bases lying between them. The CDR3 spans 12 residues. CDR3 loop: CASSLTPETQYF. The CDR3 DNA reads as TGTGCCAGCAGCTTGACACCGGAGACCCAGTACTTC. Filled out from reference TRBV11-2 and TRBJ2-5, the complete variable domain reads EAGVAQSPRYKIIEKRQSVAFWCNPISGHATLYWYQQILGQGPKLLIQFQNNGVVDDSQLPKDRFSAERLKGVDSTLKIQPAKLEDSAVYLCASSLTPETQYFGPGTRLLVL.

This clonotype has a count of ten or more. The V call is TRBV24-1, the J call TRBJ1-1; D not certain. The CDR3 spans 13 residues. Germline V gives CDR1 KGHDR, CDR2 SFDVKD. V lost 5 bases and J 0 bases, leaving 6 bases between the germline ends. The CDR3 here is CATSGSVNTEAFF. CDR3 DNA sequence: TGTGCCACCAGTGGATCGGTGAACACTGAAGCTTTCTTT.

This clonotype was seen ten or more times. The CDR3 region has the DNA TGTGCCAGTAGTATGACAGGGGGCTGGGCTGAAGCTTTCTTT. Translated: CASSMTGGWAEAFF. V usage is TRBV19 and J usage is TRBJ1-1; 10 bases line up with TRBD1. The CDR3 is 14 residues long. The V and J ends lost 3 bases and 6 bases, in that order; junction bases with no gene match: 4. In germline, CDR1 is LNHDA, CDR2 SQIVND (reference sequence).

This clonotype was seen ten or more times. This sequence joins TRBV20-1 and TRBJ1-4; 7 nucleotides match TRBD1. Germline CDR1 and CDR2: DFQATT and SNEGSKA (reference sequence). Trimming at V came to 5 bases and at J to 5 bases, leaving 11 bases not matched to a gene. This CDR3 contains 15 residues. CDR3 sequence: CSASPDRDWNEKLFF. For the CDR3, the DNA is TGCAGTGCTTCACCCGACAGGGATTGGAATGAAAAACTGTTTTTT.

This clonotype was detected ten times or more. The chain couples TRBV12-3 or TRBV12-4 to TRBJ1-2; no definite D call. V lost 4 bases and J 7 bases, leaving 13 bases between the germline ends. This CDR3 has 13 residues. The chain's CDR3 is CASSSGSKRGYTF. Written as DNA, the CDR3 is TGTGCCAGCAGTTCGGGTTCAAAGCGTGGCTACACCTTC.

This clonotype was seen many times. CDR3 amino acids: CASSFKGATYEQYF. The CDR3 DNA reads TGCGCCAGCAGCTTCAAGGGGGCAACCTACGAGCAGTACTTC. This sequence joins TRBV5-1 and TRBJ2-7; 7 bases agree with TRBD1. V trimming: 2 bases; J trimming: 2 bases; junction bases outside the gene matches: 4. The CDR3 consists of 14 residues. Germline CDR1 and CDR2: SGHRS and YFSETQ.

This clonotype came up a few times. DNA for the CDR3: TGTGCCAGCAGTGTGGGATCAGTCTCCTACAATGAGCAGTTCTTC. Translation gives CASSVGSVSYNEQFF. The V and J genes are TRBV2 and TRBJ2-1, with no clear D. The CDR3 is made up of 15 amino acids. Germline assignment: CDR1 SNHLY and CDR2 FYNNEI. V lost 4 bases and J lost 0, with 10 bases in between. The whole variable domain, filled in from reference TRBV2 and TRBJ2-1, reads EPEVTQTPSHQVTQMGQEVILRCVPISNHLYFYWYRQILGQKVEFLVSFYNNEISEKSEIFDDQFSVERPDGSNFTLKIRSTKLEDSAMYFCASSVGSVSYNEQFFGPGTRLTVL.

In this sample, this clonotype turned up many times. The chain employs TRBV6-4 and TRBJ1-6; unclear D gene. Germline CDR1 reads MRHNA; CDR2 reads SNTAGT. The V and J ends lost 6 bases and 10 bases respectively, with 19 bases between them. CDR3 size: 15 residues. The chain's CDR3 is CASSLIGSKSSPLHF. The CDR3 DNA reads TGTGCCAGCAGCCTCATTGGGTCTAAGAGCTCACCCCTCCACTTT.

This clonotype was seen a few times. The V gene is TRBV6-6, the J gene TRBJ2-4; either TRBD1 or TRBD2 may supply D (5 bases each). Germline CDR1 reads MNHNY; CDR2 reads SVGAGI (reference sequence). Trimming removed 5 bases at V and 11 bases at J, with 13 bases between. The length of the CDR3 is 12 residues. This chain's CDR3 is CASSTSGGFQYF. For the CDR3, the DNA is TGTGCCAGCAGTACCTCTGGGGGTTTTCAGTACTTC.

This clonotype occurred many times. V is TRBV27 and J is TRBJ1-1; 7 bases match TRBD1. Germline V lookup: CDR1 MNHEY, CDR2 SMNVEV (reference sequence). The J segment lost 4 bases and the V segment lost 7 bases, leaving 12 bases of the junction unmatched. The CDR3 loop spans 15 amino acids. The DNA for the CDR3 is TGTGCCAGCATTTCCCCGACAGGGTTGGTCACTGAAGCTTTCTTT. The encoded protein is CASISPTGLVTEAFF.

The CDR3 nucleotides are TGCAGCGTTGACGGGGGAGGTTACGAGCAGTACTTC. This sequence encodes CSVDGGGYEQYF. The chain uses TRBV29-1 and TRBJ2-7; TRBD2 might be the D (6 bases). Germline CDR1 reads SQVTM; CDR2 reads ANQGSEA. Trimming pared 3 bases from V and 4 bases from J, leaving 10 bases between. There are 12 residues in the CDR3.

This clonotype was recorded at least ten times. V and J are TRBV6-5 and TRBJ1-1; D perhaps matches TRBD1 (6 bases). Germline V gene sequence: CDR1 MNHEY, CDR2 SVGAGI. The ends were cut back, 0 bases at V and 5 bases at J, with 13 bases in the middle. The CDR3 contains 15 residues. CDR3 protein: CASSYSLSRGTEAFF. DNA of the CDR3: TGTGCCAGCAGTTACTCCTTGAGTAGGGGGACTGAAGCTTTCTTT.

J is TRBJ2-3 and V is TRBV9, with a tentative D call TRBD2 (5 bases). V was trimmed by 0 bases and J by 1 base, leaving 12 bases between them. Germline-derived CDR1 and CDR2 are SGDLS and YYNGEE. The CDR3 length is 16 residues. The CDR3: CASSVGVGEGTDTQYF. DNA of the CDR3: TGTGCCAGCAGCGTAGGAGTGGGAGAGGGCACAGATACGCAGTATTTT.

This clonotype was observed a handful of times. A much larger clone is a single base away; this may be a read error. The chain recombines TRBV5-1 with TRBJ2-7, with D perhaps TRBD1 (5 bases). This CDR3 has 15 amino acids. Germline values: CDR1 SGHRS, CDR2 YFSETQ. V lost 1 base, J lost 7 bases, and 18 bases lay in between. The CDR3 protein is CASSLLFVGREEQYF. The CDR3 region has the DNA TGCGCCAGCAGCTTGCTCTTCGTGGGGCGTGAAGAGCAGTACTTC.

This clonotype was observed a handful of times. The V and J genes are TRBV6-2 or TRBV6-3 and TRBJ2-1; TRBD2 matches at 8 bases. V was pared by 6 bases and J by 4 bases, with 5 bases of the junction left unmatched. Per germline, CDR1 MNHEY and CDR2 SVGEGT. This CDR3 region has 14 residues. The CDR3 loop is CASSLGLGYNEQFF. The DNA of the CDR3 is TGTGCCAGCAGCCTGGGACTAGGTTACAATGAGCAGTTCTTC.

This clonotype was seen many times. The chain employs TRBV9 and TRBJ1-6, with D unresolved. Germline V gene data show CDR1 as SGDLS and CDR2 as YYNGEE. This CDR3 has 15 residues. Trimming removed 0 bases at V and 10 bases at J, with 14 bases between. The CDR3 DNA reads TGTGCCAGCAGCGTAGCCGGAGGGCTTGGATCACCCCTCCACTTT. Amino acid sequence: CASSVAGGLGSPLHF.

This clonotype occurred a few times. This rearrangement joins TRBV19 to TRBJ1-1, with D hard to call. V dropped 3 bases and J dropped 4 bases, with 6 bases sitting between them. CDR3 length: 12 residues. Germline assignment: CDR1 LNHDA and CDR2 SQIVND (reference sequence). The CDR3 here is CASSIWSTEAFF. As DNA, the CDR3 is TGTGCCAGTAGTATTTGGAGCACTGAAGCTTTCTTT.

This clonotype has just a few counts. This rearrangement joins TRBV6-1 to TRBJ2-1; TRBD2 agrees at 11 bases. The germline gives CDR1 MNHNS, CDR2 SASEGT. The CDR3 has 13 residues. J lost 10 bases, V lost 5 bases, and 4 bases had no gene match. CDR3 protein: CASSSRLAGEQFF. CDR3 coding DNA: TGTGCCAGCAGTTCTAGACTAGCGGGAGAGCAGTTCTTC.

Ten or more counts support this clonotype. The chain joins TRBV19 to TRBJ2-6; 8 nucleotides agree with TRBD1. The length of the CDR3 is 16 residues. Germline assignment: CDR1 LNHDA and CDR2 SQIVND (reference sequence). The V gene end was trimmed by 7 bases and the J gene end by 4 bases; junction bases not matched to a gene: 9. CDR3 DNA sequence: TGTGCCAGTAAGACAGGGGAGCAATCAGGGGCCAACGTCCTGACTTTC. Translation gives CASKTGEQSGANVLTF.

This clonotype has ten or more counts. The chain has TRBV30 and TRBJ2-1; D unclear. The V end was cut by 5 bases, the J end by 6 bases, with 11 bases between. The germline CDR1 and CDR2 sequences are GTSNPN and SVGIG (reference sequence). The CDR3 consists of 12 residues. The CDR3 DNA sequence: TGTGCCTGGGATGAGTCGGGCAATGAGCAGTTCTTC. Protein sequence: CAWDESGNEQFF.